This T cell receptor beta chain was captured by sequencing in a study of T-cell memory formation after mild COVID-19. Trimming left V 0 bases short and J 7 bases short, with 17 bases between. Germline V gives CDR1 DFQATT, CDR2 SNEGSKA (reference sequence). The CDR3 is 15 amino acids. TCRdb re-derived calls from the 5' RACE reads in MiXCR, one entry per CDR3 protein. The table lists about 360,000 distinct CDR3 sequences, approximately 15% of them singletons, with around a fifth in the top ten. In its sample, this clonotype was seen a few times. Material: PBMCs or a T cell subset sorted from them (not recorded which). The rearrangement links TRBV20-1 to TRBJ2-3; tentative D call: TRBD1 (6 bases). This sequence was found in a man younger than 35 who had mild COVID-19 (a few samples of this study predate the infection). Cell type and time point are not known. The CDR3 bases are TGCAGTGCTAGAGAAACCCACAGGGATTGGTATACGCAGTATTTT. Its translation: CSARETHRDWYTQYF.